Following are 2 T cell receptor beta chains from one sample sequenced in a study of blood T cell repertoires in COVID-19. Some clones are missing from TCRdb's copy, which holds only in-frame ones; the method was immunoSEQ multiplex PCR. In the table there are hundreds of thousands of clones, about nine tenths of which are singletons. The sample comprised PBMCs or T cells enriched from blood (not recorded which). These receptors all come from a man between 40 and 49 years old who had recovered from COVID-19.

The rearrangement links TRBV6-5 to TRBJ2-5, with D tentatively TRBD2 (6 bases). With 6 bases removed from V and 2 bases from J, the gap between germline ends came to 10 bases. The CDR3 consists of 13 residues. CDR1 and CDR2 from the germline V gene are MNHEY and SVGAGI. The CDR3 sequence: CASRYSGQETQYF. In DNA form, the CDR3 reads TGTGCCAGCAGGTATAGCGGTCAAGAGACCCAGTACTTC.

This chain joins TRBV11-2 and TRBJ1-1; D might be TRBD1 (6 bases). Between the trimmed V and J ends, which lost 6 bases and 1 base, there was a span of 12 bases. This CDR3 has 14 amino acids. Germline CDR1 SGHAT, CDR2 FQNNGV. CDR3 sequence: CASRVPGQNTEAFF. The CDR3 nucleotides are TGTGCCAGCAGAGTCCCGGGACAGAACACTGAAGCTTTCTTT.